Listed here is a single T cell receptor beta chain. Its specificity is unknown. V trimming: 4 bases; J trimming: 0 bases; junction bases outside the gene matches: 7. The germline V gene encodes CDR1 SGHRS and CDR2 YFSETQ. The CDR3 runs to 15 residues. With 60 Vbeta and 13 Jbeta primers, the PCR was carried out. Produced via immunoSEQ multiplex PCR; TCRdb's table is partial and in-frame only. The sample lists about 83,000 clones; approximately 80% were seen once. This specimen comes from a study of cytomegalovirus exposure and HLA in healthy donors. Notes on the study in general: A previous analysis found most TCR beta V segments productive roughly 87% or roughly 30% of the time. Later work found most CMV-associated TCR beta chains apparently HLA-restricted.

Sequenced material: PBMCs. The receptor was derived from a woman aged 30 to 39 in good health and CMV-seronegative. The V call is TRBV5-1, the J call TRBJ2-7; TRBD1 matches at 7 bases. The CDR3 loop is CASSGVGQSSYEQYF. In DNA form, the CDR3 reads TGCGCCAGCAGCGGGGTGGGACAGAGCTCCTACGAGCAGTACTTC.